This T cell receptor (beta chain) stems from a study of blood T cell repertoires in COVID-19. Assay: immunoSEQ multiplex PCR; the TCRdb copy retains only in-frame clones and omits some. The sample lists over 120,000 clones, approximately 80% occurring once. The CDR3 runs 16 residues. Germline V gene sequence: CDR1 LNHNV, CDR2 YYDKDF (reference sequence). V shed 1 base and J 3 bases; nucleotides not matched to a gene: 5. Sample: peripheral blood. The chain combines TRBV15 with TRBJ2-2; TRBD1 agrees at 7 bases. The receptor was isolated from a man aged 55-75 years with active or convalescent COVID-19. The CDR3 here is CATSRGDRAYTGELFF. CDR3 nucleotides: TGTGCCACCAGCAGAGGAGACAGGGCTTACACCGGGGAGCTGTTTTTT. The whole variable domain, remainder taken from reference TRBV15 and TRBJ2-2, is DAMVIQNPRYQVTQFGKPVTLSCSQTLNHNVMYWYQQKSSQAPKLLFHYYDKDFNNEADTPDNFQSRRPNTSFCFLDIRSPGLGDTAMYLCATSRGDRAYTGELFFGEGSRLTVL.